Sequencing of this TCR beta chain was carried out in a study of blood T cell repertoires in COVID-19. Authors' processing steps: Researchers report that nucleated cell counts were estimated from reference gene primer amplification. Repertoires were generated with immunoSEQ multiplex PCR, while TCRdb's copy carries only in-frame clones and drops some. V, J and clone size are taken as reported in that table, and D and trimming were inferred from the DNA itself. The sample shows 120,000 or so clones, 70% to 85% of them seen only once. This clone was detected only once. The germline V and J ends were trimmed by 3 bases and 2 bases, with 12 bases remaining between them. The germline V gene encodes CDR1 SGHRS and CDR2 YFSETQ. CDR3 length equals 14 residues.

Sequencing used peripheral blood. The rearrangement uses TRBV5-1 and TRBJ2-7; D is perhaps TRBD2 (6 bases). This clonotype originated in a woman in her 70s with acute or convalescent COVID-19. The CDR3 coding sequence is TGCGCCAGCAGCTCGCGACTAGGGGCCTACGAGCAGTACTTC. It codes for CASSSRLGAYEQYF.